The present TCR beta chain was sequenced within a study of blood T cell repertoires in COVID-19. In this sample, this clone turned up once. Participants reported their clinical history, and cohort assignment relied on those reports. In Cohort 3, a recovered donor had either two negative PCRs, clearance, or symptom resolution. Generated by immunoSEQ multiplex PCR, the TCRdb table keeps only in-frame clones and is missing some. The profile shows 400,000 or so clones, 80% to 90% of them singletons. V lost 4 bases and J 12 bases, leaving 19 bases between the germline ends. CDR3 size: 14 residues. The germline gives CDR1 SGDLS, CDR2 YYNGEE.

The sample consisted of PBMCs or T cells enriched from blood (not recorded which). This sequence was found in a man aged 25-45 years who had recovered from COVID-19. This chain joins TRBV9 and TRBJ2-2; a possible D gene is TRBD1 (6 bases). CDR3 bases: TGTGCCAGCAGCCCCCGGGATGTTGGGGGCCAGCTGTTTTTT. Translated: CASSPRDVGGQLFF.